These 27 T cell receptor beta chains were sequenced from one sample in a study of shared clonotypes between healthy human individuals. The method was immunoSEQ multiplex PCR; TCRdb's version includes in-frame clones alone and lacks a portion of them. The repertoire has over 850,000 clones, roughly 74% of them found once; the top ten carry 0.52%. Sequencing input: memory CD4+ T cells from PBMCs. The subset here: CD45RA-negative fraction. These receptors all come from a young man in good health. Some clones in this sample may be carry-over from other donors' samples.

V usage is TRBV10-3 and J usage is TRBJ1-2, with D perhaps TRBD1 (5 bases). Germline values: CDR1 ENHRY, CDR2 SYGVKD. V lost 9 bases, J lost 2 bases, and 13 bases lay in between. This CDR3 comprises 13 residues. The CDR3 reads CAMDTGGNYGYTF. CDR3 nucleotides: TGTGCCATGGACACGGGGGGGAACTATGGCTACACCTTC.

The rearrangement joins TRBV6-1 to TRBJ1-5, with 7 bases lining up with TRBD1. The CDR3 sequence is 18 residues long. With V trimmed by 1 base and J by 0 bases, 9 bases remained unmatched. CDR1 MNHNS and CDR2 SASEGT come from the germline V gene. The CDR3, as DNA: TGTGCCAGCAGTGAAGAGGCAGGGGGACCTTATAGCAATCAGCCCCAGCATTTT. This sequence encodes CASSEEAGGPYSNQPQHF.

The chain is built from TRBV28 and TRBJ1-2; tentative D call: TRBD1 (6 bases). Germline V gene sequence: CDR1 MDHEN, CDR2 SYDVKM. The CDR3 sequence is 16 residues long. V gave up 3 bases and J gave up 3 bases, with 17 bases separating them. In nucleotides, the CDR3 is TGTGCCAGCAGTTTGAGGCAGGGGAGGGGATACTATGGCTACACCTTC. This sequence encodes CASSLRQGRGYYGYTF.

CDR3 sequence: CASSLGTAFETQYF. The CDR3 DNA reads as TGCGCCAGCAGCCTTGGGACAGCTTTTGAGACCCAGTACTTC. The chain recombines TRBV5-1 with TRBJ2-5; 7 bases line up with TRBD1. CDR3 length equals 14 residues. In germline, CDR1 is SGHRS, CDR2 YFSETQ. Trimming removed 4 bases from V and 5 bases from J; junction bases left unmatched: 8.

This chain links TRBV30 with TRBJ2-3, with 7 bases aligning to TRBD2. This CDR3 spans 14 amino acids. The germline V gene encodes CDR1 GTSNPN and CDR2 SVGIG (reference sequence). V was clipped by 3 bases and J by 1 base; unmatched bases: 4. As DNA, the CDR3 is TGTGCCTGGAGGATCCGGGGGGGCACAGATACGCAGTATTTT. Translation gives CAWRIRGGTDTQYF. The full variable domain, with the rest looked up from reference TRBV30 and TRBJ2-3, is SQTIHQWPATLVQPVGSPLSLECTVEGTSNPNLYWYRQAAGRGLQLLFYSVGIGQISSEVPQNLSASRPQDRQFILSSKKLLLSDSGFYLCAWRIRGGTDTQYFGPGTRLTVL.

This clone was seen only once. The J gene is TRBJ2-2, the V gene TRBV9, with TRBD2 matching 7 bases. Germline V lookup: CDR1 SGDLS, CDR2 YYNGEE. The CDR3 length is 17 residues. V lost 3 bases to trimming and J lost 4 bases; unmatched junction nucleotides: 12. The CDR3 sequence is CASSGTSQAGFTGELFF. As DNA, the CDR3 is TGTGCCAGCAGCGGGACGTCTCAAGCGGGATTCACCGGGGAGCTGTTTTTT.

The genes are TRBV15 and TRBJ2-1, with a tentative D call TRBD1 (6 bases). The germline gives CDR1 LNHNV, CDR2 YYDKDF (reference sequence). CDR3 size: 16 residues. The V end lost 4 bases, the J end lost 7 bases, and 20 bases lay between the germline ends. The CDR3 DNA sequence: TGTGCCACCAGCAAAATGGGGGTCTTGGGGGCTAATGAGCAGTTCTTC. Residues: CATSKMGVLGANEQFF.

On this clone itself: The sample contains more than one DNA sequence encoding this CDR3. The chain carries TRBV28 and TRBJ2-7; TRBD1 matches at 8 bases. This CDR3 region has 13 residues. Trimming took 5 bases from V and 3 from J; bases not matched to a gene: 3. Germline V gives CDR1 MDHEN, CDR2 SYDVKM. The CDR3 here is CASSPGQGYEQYF. In DNA, the CDR3 is TGTGCCAGCAGTCCCGGACAGGGCTACGAGCAGTACTTC.

The genes are TRBV6-1 and TRBJ2-1, with TRBD2 matching 12 bases. V trimming: 7 bases; J trimming: 6 bases; junction bases outside the gene matches: 4. Per the germline V gene, CDR1 is MNHNS and CDR2 is SASEGT. The CDR3 length is 14 residues. The DNA for the CDR3 is TGTGCCAGCAAACTAGCGGGAGGTATCAATGAGCAGTTCTTC. Its protein is CASKLAGGINEQFF.

The rearrangement links TRBV11-1 to TRBJ2-1; 7 nucleotides agree with TRBD2. V gave up 2 bases and J gave up 5 bases; unmatched junction bases: 6. The germline gives CDR1 SGHAT, CDR2 FQDESV (reference sequence). The CDR3 totals 15 residues. The CDR3 DNA reads TGTGCCAGCAGCTTATTTACTAGCGTCAACAATGAGCAGTTCTTC. The encoded protein is CASSLFTSVNNEQFF.

The chain is built from TRBV5-6 and TRBJ2-1; 7 bases are a match to TRBD1. Germline CDR1 reads SGHDT; CDR2 reads YYEEEE. CDR3 length: 14 residues. The V gene end was trimmed by 2 bases and the J gene end by 6 bases; junction bases not matched to a gene: 5. The CDR3 bases are TGTGCCAGCAGCTTCGGGACAGTACCCAATGAGCAGTTCTTC. Protein: CASSFGTVPNEQFF.

This clone showed up just once. V gene TRBV4-1 combines with J gene TRBJ2-7, with D possibly being TRBD1 (6 bases). This CDR3 spans 13 amino acids. The V end lost 2 bases, the J end lost 4 bases, and 9 bases lay between the germline ends. Germline V gives CDR1 MGHRA, CDR2 YSYEKL. DNA of the CDR3: TGCGCCAGCAGCCAACCCACAGGGTACGAGCAGTACTTC. This translates into CASSQPTGYEQYF.

This clone was seen only a few times. This sequence joins TRBV5-4 and TRBJ2-3; 9 bases map to TRBD1. Germline values: CDR1 SGHNT, CDR2 YYREEE (reference sequence). The CDR3 is 15 amino acids. J gave up 1 base and V 2 bases, and 2 bases lay outside the gene matches. CDR3 region: CASSLYRGRTDTQYF. The CDR3 DNA sequence: TGTGCCAGCAGCTTATACAGGGGGCGCACAGATACGCAGTATTTT. Full variable domain (remainder filled in from reference TRBV5-4 and TRBJ2-3): ETGVTQSPTHLIKTRGQQVTLRCSSQSGHNTVSWYQQALGQGPQFIFQYYREEENGRGNFPPRFSGLQFPNYSSELNVNALELDDSALYLCASSLYRGRTDTQYFGPGTRLTVL.

The chain combines TRBV7-8 with TRBJ1-1, with D possibly matching TRBD1 (6 bases). Germline V gene data show CDR1 as SGHVS and CDR2 as FQNEAQ. This CDR3 is 16 amino acids long. V lost 3 bases, J lost 7 bases, and 21 bases lay in between. The CDR3 bases are TGTGCCAGCAGCTTCGGTGGACAGATACGATTGAGTGAAGCTTTCTTT. It is translated as CASSFGGQIRLSEAFF.

The rearrangement uses TRBV28 and TRBJ1-5, with D perhaps matching TRBD1 (6 bases). The CDR3 is made up of 14 amino acids. CDR1 MDHEN and CDR2 SYDVKM come from the germline V gene. The V end was cut by 6 bases, the J end by 6 bases, with 15 bases between. CDR3 sequence (DNA): TGTGCCAGCAGGAATGGGGGGGCATTTCAGCCCCAGCATTTT. Protein product: CASRNGGAFQPQHF.

This clone was found once. The chain recombines TRBV28 with TRBJ2-3; the D gene could be TRBD1 or TRBD2 (6 bases each). CDR3 length: 14 amino acids. Germline V gene data show CDR1 as MDHEN and CDR2 as SYDVKM. V lost 3 bases to trimming and J lost 6 bases, with 13 bases between them. The CDR3 sequence is CASSFRGPVDTQYF. The CDR3 nucleotides are TGTGCCAGCAGTTTCCGGGGGCCGGTCGATACGCAGTATTTT.

A single count supports this clone. The chain joins TRBV9 to TRBJ2-2; D perhaps matches TRBD2 (5 bases). The CDR3 is 15 residues long. The V gene's germline CDR1 is SGDLS and CDR2 YYNGEE. Trimming shortened V by 1 base and J by 5 bases, and 12 bases separated the two germline ends. The CDR3 here is CASSVRDDLTGELFF. The CDR3 region has the DNA TGTGCCAGCAGCGTACGGGATGATCTGACCGGGGAGCTGTTTTTT. The full variable domain, completed using reference TRBV9 and TRBJ2-2, is DSGVTQTPKHLITATGQRVTLRCSPRSGDLSVYWYQQSLDQGLQFLIQYYNGEERAKGNILERFSAQQFPDLHSELNLSSLELGDSALYFCASSVRDDLTGELFFGEGSRLTVL.

In nucleotides, the CDR3 is TGTGCCAGCAGCTTGGGTGCGGAGTTAAACCCCTACGAGCAGTACTTC. Amino acid sequence: CASSLGAELNPYEQYF. The rearrangement uses TRBV5-4 and TRBJ2-7; unclear D gene. The CDR3 length is 16 residues. Germline V gene sequence: CDR1 SGHNT, CDR2 YYREEE (reference sequence). Deletions cut 0 bases from V and 2 bases from J, with 15 bases between.

V gene TRBV5-1 combines with J gene TRBJ2-6; no clear D. The ends were cut back, 4 bases at V and 2 bases at J, with 10 bases in the middle. Germline CDR1 reads SGHRS; CDR2 reads YFSETQ. The CDR3 runs to 15 residues. In DNA form, the CDR3 reads TGCGCCAGCAGCCACGTTCGGGCTGGGGCCAACGTCCTGACTTTC. Translating gives CASSHVRAGANVLTF.

This clone was observed once. The genes are TRBV29-1 and TRBJ2-5, with D possibly being TRBD2 (5 bases). Germline V gene data show CDR1 as SQVTM and CDR2 as ANQGSEA. The V and J ends lost 6 bases and 5 bases respectively, with 16 bases between them. The CDR3 has 13 residues. The DNA of the CDR3 is TGCAGCGTGGGCGCGTTAGCGTTCGAGACCCAGTACTTC. Translation gives CSVGALAFETQYF.

The sample holds a few counts of this clone. This chain connects TRBV10-3 to TRBJ1-2, with 7 bases matching TRBD1. Germline CDR1 ENHRY, CDR2 SYGVKD. J lost 0 bases, V lost 3 bases, and 13 bases had no gene match. CDR3 length: 18 amino acids. The CDR3 sequence: CAISDLGAPGTANYGYTF. The CDR3 DNA reads as TGTGCCATCAGTGACCTAGGGGCTCCCGGGACAGCTAACTATGGCTACACCTTC.

This chain connects TRBV12-5 to TRBJ2-3; 11 nucleotides line up with TRBD2. The V segment lost 5 bases and the J segment 0 bases; nucleotides outside the gene matches: 7. CDR3 length equals 17 residues. Germline CDR1 LGHNT, CDR2 FRNRAP. The CDR3 DNA is TGTGCTAGTGGTCGTGAATTAGCGGGAGGGAGCACAGATACGCAGTATTTT. The encoded protein is CASGRELAGGSTDTQYF.

The chain joins TRBV2 to TRBJ1-1; maybe TRBD1 (5 bases). The length of the CDR3 is 13 residues. Germline CDR1 reads SNHLY; CDR2 reads FYNNEI. V lost 6 bases and J lost 8, with 16 bases in between. The CDR3 reads CASSDRDAGEAFF. The CDR3 DNA reads TGTGCCAGCAGCGACAGAGACGCAGGAGAAGCTTTCTTT.

The rearrangement uses TRBV7-3 and TRBJ2-2; 8 bases map to TRBD2. After removal of 1 base from V and 6 bases from J, the junction contained 7 bases not matched to a gene. The CDR3 sequence is 16 residues long. The germline V gene has CDR1 SGHTA and CDR2 FQGTGA. CDR3 in DNA: TGTGCCAGCAGCTTAAACCCAGCGGGAGTGTCCGGGGAGCTGTTTTTT. The encoded protein is CASSLNPAGVSGELFF.

This clone was observed once. The CDR3 here is CASSESGGRPTFYGYTF. The CDR3 nucleotides read TGTGCCAGCAGTGAATCGGGGGGGCGGCCAACCTTCTATGGCTACACCTTC. The chain is built from TRBV6-1 and TRBJ1-2; the D gene is possibly TRBD1 (6 bases). Deletions cut 2 bases from V and 4 bases from J, with 20 bases between. Looked up from germline, CDR1 is MNHNS and CDR2 is SASEGT. The CDR3 has 17 residues.

V and J are TRBV29-1 and TRBJ1-1, with D uncertain. Between the trimmed V and J ends, which lost 4 bases and 0 bases, there was a span of 9 bases. Germline CDR1 is SQVTM and CDR2 is ANQGSEA. The CDR3 extends over 13 amino acids. CDR3 amino acids: CSVGVTLNTEAFF. For the CDR3, the DNA is TGCAGCGTTGGTGTCACATTGAACACTGAAGCTTTCTTT.

This sequence joins TRBV5-1 and TRBJ2-1; 13 bases agree with TRBD2. CDR1 and CDR2 (germline): SGHRS, YFSETQ. The CDR3 has 16 residues. With 4 bases clipped from V and 7 bases from J, the junction kept 8 bases outside the gene matches. The CDR3 sequence is CASSIGLAGDGNEQFF. DNA for the CDR3: TGCGCCAGCAGCATAGGACTAGCGGGAGACGGGAATGAGCAGTTCTTC.